What follows describes a single T cell receptor beta chain. The specificity of this receptor is unknown. Per-base quality was not reported, and no clone a single base away is much larger than it. The data derive from a study of blood T cell repertoires in COVID-19 (dated by TCRdb to about 2020). At the level of the whole study: Samples covering the acute and convalescent phases of COVID-19 were provided by collaborators in the United States, Italy and Spain. The material from the prospective study consisted of cDNA or gDNA derived from T cells, B-cell-depleted T cells, or PBMCs. The dataset comprised deeply sampled blood TCRbeta repertoires from subjects exposed to, actively infected with, or recovered from COVID-19. The repertoires were released in a freely available public database meant as a resource for research on the immune response to SARS-CoV-2. The samples were drawn from the first 160 participants of the ongoing ImmuneRACE study and from roughly 1,300 subjects provided by 6 global collaborators. Sample metadata almost always included a de-identified subject ID, COVID-19 status, age in years and sex. Where HLA class I and class II types were available, the types were taken from metadata supplied by the sample provider, not from assay-based typing.

V is clipped by 0 bases and J by 7 bases, and the sequence between their germline boundaries is 13 bases long. The cysteine opens and the phenylalanine closes a CDR3 of 15 amino acids. CDR3 DNA only is kept here, 45 bases in frame from base 1. CDR1 and CDR2 (LGHDT, YNNKEL) derive from the germline V gene (reference sequence). Participants in the prospective study were enrolled through a virtual design, were aged about 18 to 100 years, and lived in 24 United States geographic areas. To assign participants to cohorts, the prospective study relied on clinical history that participants themselves reported in a screening survey and a study questionnaire. Mobile phlebotomists in the prospective study collected whole blood, serum and a nasopharyngeal or oropharyngeal swab from every participant. Additional blood draws and questionnaires over an approximately 2-month period could optionally be provided by prospective study participants. Before DNA extraction, prospective study blood samples were shipped either frozen or at room temperature.

The immunoSEQ Assay, a bias-controlled multiplex PCR, was used to amplify TCRbeta CDR3 regions from genomic DNA. In the source study's methods: The number of nucleated cells in each sample was estimated from the amplification of reference gene primers within the assay. To quantify the absolute abundance of each unique TCRbeta CDR3 rearrangement, sequence reads were collapsed and filtered. Productive Simpson clonality was computed per sample as the square root of Simpson's diversity index over productive rearrangements. TCRdb provides this immuneACCESS table in a form limited to in-frame rearrangements. Some clones are lacking; in checked studies, under half of them reflect an unresolved V gene, and why the rest are absent is not known. Clonal size and the V and J genes are those of that table, whereas D and trimming came from the DNA. In this sample the table shows a few hundred thousand clones, just over 85% of which occur a single time. Together, the top ten hold 4% to 5.5% of the sample.

Beyond this particular receptor, the publication reports: Clinical and demographic metadata were provided uncurated, with the amount varying by source and participant.

The rearrangement combines TRBV3-1 (or the pseudogene TRBV3-2) with TRBJ2-1, with the D gene not clear enough to name. The sequence came from a middle-aged woman with acute COVID-19. The material sequenced was PBMCs or T cells enriched from blood (not recorded which). The CDR3 has the sequence CASSQDVDKWNEQFF. The nucleotide sequence reads as follows: TGTGCCAGCAGCCAAGATGTAGACAAATGGAATGAGCAGTTCTTC.